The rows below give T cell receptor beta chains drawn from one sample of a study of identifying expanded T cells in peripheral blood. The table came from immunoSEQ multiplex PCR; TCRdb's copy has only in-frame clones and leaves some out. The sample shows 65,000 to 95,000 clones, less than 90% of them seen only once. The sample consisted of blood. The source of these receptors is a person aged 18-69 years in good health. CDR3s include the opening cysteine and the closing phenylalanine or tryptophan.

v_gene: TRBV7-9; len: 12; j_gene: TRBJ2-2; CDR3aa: CASSRDIGELFF
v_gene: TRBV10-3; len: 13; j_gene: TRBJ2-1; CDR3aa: CATWTSGSYEQFF
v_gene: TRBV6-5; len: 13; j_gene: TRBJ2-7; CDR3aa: CASSYLADGEQYF
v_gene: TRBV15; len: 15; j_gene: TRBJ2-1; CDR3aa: CATSREAGGTNEQFF
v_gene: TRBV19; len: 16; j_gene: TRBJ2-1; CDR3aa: CASSLLAGGSYNEQFF
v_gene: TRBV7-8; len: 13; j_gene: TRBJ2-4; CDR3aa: CASTSQGKNIQYF
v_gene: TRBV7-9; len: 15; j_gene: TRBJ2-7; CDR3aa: CASSSRQGRTYEQYF
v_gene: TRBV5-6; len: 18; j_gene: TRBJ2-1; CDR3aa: CASSHQGTSGSVYNEQFF
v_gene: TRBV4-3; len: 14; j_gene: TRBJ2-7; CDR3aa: CASSQDRSGFAQYF
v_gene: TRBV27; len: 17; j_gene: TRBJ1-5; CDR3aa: CASSPLFERGPNQPQHF
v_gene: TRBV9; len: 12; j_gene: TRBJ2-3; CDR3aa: CASSPRTDTQYF
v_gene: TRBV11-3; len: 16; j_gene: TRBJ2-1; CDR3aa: CASSAYGTGGADEQFF
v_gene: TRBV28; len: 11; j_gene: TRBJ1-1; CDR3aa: CASSFLTEAFF
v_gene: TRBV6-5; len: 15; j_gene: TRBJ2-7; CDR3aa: CASSSLGTSGYEQYF
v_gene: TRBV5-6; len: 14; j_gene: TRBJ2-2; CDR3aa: CASSLIGNTGELFF
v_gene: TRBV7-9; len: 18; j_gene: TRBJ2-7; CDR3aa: CASSPLQGDQTGIYEQYF
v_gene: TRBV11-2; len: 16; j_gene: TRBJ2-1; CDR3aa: CASRPSGAGDYNEQFF
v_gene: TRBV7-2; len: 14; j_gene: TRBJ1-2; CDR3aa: CASSSRGLPGGYTF
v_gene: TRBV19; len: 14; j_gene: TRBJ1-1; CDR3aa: CASSIQGQGHEAFF
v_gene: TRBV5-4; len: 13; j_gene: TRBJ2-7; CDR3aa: CASSFSQGGEQYF
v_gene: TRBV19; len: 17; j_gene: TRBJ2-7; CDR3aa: CASSIGPGTSSSYEQYF
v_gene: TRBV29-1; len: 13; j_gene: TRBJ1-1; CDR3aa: CSGQRDLNTEAFF
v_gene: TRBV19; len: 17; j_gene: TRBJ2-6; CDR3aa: CASSNPGQGDGANVLTF
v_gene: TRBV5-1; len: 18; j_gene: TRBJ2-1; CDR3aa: CASSLGISWTSGLGEQFF
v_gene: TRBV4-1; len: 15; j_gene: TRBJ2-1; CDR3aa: CASSPPGLASNEQFF
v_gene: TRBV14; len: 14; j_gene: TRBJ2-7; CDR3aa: CASSQETVSYEQYF
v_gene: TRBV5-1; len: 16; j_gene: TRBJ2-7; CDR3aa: CASSLAFGSSSYEQYF
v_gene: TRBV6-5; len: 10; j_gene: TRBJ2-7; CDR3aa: CASGLSEQYF
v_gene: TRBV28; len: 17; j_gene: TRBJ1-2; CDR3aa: CASSPSGQGTLNYGYTF
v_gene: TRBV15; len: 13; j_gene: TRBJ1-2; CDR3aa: CATSSSTGVGYTF
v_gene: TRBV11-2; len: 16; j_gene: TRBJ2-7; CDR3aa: CASSVGLPGATYEQYF
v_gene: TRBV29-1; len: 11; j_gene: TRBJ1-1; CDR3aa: CSVARSTEAFF
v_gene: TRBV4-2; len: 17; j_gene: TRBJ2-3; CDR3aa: CASSQGIAGEGTDTQYF
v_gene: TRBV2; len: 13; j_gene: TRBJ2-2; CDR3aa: CASGTDLSGELFF
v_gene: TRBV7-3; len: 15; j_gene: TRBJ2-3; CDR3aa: CASSVSGINTDTQYF
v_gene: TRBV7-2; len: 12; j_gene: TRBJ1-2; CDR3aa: CASSSDRVGYTF
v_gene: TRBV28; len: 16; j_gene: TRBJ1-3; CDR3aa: CASSLLGGSFGNTIYF
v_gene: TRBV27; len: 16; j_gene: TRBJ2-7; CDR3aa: CASRSGTSQRGYEQYF
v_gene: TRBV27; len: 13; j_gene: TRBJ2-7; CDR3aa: CASSYGTGSEQYF
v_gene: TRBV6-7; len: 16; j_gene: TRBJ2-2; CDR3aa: CASSYSGLDSAGELFF
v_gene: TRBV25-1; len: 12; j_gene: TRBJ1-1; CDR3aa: CASSAPGAEAFF
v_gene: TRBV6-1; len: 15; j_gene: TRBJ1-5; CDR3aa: CASILLQGADQPQHF
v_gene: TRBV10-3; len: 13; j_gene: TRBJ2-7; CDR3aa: CAISDESKGEQYF
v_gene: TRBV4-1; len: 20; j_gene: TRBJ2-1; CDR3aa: CASSQVGGAQTSGSHNEQFF
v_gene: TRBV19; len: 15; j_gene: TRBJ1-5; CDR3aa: CASSTRQGENQPQHF
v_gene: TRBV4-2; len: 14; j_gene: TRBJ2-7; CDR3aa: CASSQPPSTYEQYF
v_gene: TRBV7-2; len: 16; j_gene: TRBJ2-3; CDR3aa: CASSSQVEVITDTQYF
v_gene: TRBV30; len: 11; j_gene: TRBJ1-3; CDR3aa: CASGSGNTIYF
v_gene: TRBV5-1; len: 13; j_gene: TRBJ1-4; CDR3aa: CASSLRINEKLFF
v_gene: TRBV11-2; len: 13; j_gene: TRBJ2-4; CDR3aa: CASSHGAANIQYF
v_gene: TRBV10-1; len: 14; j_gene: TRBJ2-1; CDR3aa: CASSAGGSMHEQFF
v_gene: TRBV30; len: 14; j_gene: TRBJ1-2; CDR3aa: CAWKGMQGSYGYTF